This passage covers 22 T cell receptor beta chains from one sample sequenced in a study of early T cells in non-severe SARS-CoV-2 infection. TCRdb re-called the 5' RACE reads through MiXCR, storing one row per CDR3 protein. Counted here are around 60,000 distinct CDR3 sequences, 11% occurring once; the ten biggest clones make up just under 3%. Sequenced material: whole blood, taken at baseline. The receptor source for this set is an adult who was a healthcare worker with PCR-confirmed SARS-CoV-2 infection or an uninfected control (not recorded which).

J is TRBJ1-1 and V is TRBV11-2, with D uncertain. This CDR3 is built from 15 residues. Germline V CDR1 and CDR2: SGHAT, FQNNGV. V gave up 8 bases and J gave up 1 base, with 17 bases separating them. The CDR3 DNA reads TGTGCCAGCTCTCGGCTACGCGGCAGGAACACTGAAGCTTTCTTT. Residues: CASSRLRGRNTEAFF.

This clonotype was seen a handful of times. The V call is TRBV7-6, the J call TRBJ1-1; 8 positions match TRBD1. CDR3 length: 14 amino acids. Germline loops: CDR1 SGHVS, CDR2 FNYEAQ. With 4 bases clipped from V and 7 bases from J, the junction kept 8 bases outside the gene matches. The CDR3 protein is CASSSGTGGFEAFF. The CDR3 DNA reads TGTGCCAGCAGCTCCGGGACAGGTGGATTTGAAGCTTTCTTT.

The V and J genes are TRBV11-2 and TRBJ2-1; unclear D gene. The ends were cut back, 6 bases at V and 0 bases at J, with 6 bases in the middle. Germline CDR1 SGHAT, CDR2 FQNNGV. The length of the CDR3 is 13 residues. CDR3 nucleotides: TGTGCCAGCAGACGGGTCTCCTACAATGAGCAGTTCTTC. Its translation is CASRRVSYNEQFF.

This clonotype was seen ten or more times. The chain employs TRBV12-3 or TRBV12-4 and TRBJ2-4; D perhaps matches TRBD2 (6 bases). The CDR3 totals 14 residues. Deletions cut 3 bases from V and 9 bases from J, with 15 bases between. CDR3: CASSFGGARPIQYF. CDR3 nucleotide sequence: TGTGCCAGCAGTTTCGGAGGGGCGAGGCCCATTCAGTACTTC.

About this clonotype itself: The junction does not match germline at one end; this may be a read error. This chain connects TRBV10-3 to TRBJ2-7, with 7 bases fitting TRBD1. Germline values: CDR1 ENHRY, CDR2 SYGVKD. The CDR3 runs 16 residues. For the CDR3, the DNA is TGTGTCATCAGTGTGGAAGACAGGGCCCTCACCTACGAGCAGTACTTC. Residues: CVISVEDRALTYEQYF.

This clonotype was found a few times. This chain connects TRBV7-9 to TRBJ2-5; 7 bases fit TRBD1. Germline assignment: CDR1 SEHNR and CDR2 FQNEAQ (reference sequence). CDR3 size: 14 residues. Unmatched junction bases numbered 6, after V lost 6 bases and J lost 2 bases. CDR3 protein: CASRTGTAQETQYF. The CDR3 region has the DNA TGTGCCAGCAGGACAGGGACCGCTCAAGAGACCCAGTACTTC.

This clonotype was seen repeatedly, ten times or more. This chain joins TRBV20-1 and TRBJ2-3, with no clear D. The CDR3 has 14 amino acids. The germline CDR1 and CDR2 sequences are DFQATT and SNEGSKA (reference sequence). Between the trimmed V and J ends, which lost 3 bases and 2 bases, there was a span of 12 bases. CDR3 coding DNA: TGCAGTGCTAGTAAGATTCTCAACACAGATACGCAGTATTTT. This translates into CSASKILNTDTQYF.

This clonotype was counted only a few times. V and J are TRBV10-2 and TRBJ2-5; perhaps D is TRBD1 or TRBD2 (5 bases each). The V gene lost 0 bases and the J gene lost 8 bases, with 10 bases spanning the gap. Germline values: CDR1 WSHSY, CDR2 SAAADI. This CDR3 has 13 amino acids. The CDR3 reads CASSESGALTQYF. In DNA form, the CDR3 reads TGCGCCAGCAGTGAGTCCGGGGCGTTAACCCAGTACTTC.

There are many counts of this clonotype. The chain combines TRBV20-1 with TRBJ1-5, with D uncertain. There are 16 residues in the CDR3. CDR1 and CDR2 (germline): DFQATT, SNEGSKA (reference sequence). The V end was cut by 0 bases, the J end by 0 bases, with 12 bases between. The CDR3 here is CSARDLVFNSNQPQHF. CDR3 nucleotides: TGCAGTGCTAGAGATCTAGTCTTCAATAGCAATCAGCCCCAGCATTTT.

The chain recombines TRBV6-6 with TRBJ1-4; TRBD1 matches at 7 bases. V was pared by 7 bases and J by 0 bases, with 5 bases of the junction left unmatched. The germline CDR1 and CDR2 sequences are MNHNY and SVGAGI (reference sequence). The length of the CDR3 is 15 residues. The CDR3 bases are TGTGCCAGCAAACCCACAGGGGCAACTAATGAAAAACTGTTTTTT. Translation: CASKPTGATNEKLFF.

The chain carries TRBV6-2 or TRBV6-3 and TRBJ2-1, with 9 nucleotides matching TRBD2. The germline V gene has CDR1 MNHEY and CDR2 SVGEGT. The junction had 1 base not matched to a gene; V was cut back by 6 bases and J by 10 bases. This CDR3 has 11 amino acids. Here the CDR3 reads CASRLAGEQFF. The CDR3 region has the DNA TGTGCCAGCAGACTAGCGGGCGAGCAGTTCTTC.

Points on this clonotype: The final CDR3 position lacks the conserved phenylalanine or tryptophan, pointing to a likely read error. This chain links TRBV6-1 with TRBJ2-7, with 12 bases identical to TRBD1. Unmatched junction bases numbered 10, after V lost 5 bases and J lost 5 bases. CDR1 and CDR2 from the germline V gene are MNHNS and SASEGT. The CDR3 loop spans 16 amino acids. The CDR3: CASSPTPGTGGNEQYI. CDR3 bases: TGTGCCAGCAGTCCTACCCCCGGGACAGGGGGCAACGAGCAGTACATC.

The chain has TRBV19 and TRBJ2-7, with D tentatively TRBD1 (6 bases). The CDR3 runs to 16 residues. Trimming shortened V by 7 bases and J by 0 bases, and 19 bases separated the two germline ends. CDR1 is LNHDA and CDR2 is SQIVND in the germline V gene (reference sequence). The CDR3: CASTLPGHRGSYEQYF. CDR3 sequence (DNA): TGTGCCAGTACCCTCCCGGGACATCGAGGCTCCTACGAGCAGTACTTC.

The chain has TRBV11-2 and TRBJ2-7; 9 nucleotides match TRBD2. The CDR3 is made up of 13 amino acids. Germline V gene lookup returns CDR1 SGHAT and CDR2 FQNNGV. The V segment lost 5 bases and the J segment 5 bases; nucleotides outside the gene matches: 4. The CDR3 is CASSMGLAHEQYF. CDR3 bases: TGTGCCAGCAGCATGGGACTAGCCCACGAGCAGTACTTC.

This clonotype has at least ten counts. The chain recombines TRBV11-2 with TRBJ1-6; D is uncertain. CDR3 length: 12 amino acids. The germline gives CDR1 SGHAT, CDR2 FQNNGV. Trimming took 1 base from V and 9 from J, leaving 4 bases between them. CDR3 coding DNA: TGTGCCAGCAGCTTAGCTGGTTCACCCCTCCACTTT. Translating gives CASSLAGSPLHF.

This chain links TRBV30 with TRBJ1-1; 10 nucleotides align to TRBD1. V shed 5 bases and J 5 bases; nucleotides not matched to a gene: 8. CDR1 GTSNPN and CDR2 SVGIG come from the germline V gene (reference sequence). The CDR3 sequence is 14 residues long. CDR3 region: CAWEKTGGKTEAFF. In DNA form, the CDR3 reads TGTGCCTGGGAGAAGACAGGGGGCAAGACTGAAGCTTTCTTT.

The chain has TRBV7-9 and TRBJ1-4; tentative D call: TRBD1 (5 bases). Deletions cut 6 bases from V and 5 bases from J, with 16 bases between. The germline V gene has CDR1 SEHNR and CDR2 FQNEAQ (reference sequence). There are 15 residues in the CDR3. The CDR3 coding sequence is TGTGCCAGCAGTCCACATCAGGGCGGGAATGAAAAACTGTTTTTT. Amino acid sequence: CASSPHQGGNEKLFF.

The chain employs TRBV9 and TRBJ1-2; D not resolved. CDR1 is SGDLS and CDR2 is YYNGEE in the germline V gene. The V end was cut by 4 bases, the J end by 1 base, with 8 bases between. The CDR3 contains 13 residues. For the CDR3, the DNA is TGTGCCAGCAGCCGCACGAGTAACTATGGCTACACCTTC. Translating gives CASSRTSNYGYTF.

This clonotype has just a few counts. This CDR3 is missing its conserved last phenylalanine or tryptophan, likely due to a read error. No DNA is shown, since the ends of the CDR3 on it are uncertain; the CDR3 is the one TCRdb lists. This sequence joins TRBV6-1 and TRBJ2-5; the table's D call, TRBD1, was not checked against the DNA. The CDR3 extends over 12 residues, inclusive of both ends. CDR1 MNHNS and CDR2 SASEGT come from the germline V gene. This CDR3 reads CASSEVFGQRHL.

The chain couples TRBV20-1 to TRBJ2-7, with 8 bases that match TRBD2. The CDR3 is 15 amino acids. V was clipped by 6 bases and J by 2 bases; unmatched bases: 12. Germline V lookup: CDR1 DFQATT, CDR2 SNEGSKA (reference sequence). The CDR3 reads CSAFIGTRPPYEQYF. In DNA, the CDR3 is TGCAGTGCGTTCATCGGGACTAGACCGCCCTACGAGCAGTACTTC.

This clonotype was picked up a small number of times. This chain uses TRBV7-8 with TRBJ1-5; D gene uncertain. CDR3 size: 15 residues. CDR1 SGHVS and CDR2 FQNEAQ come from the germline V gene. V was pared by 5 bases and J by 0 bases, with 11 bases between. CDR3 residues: CASSHNELSNQPQHF. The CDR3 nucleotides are TGTGCCAGCAGCCATAATGAACTTAGCAATCAGCCCCAGCATTTT.

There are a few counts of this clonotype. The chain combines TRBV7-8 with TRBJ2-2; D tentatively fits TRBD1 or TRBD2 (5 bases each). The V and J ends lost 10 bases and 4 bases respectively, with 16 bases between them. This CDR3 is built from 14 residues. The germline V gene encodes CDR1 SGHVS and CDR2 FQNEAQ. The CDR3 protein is CATSSGTTTGELFF. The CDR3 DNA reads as TGTGCCACCTCGAGTGGGACCACCACCGGGGAGCTGTTTTTT. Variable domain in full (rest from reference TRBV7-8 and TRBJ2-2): GAGVSQSPRYKVAKRGQDVALRCDPISGHVSLFWYQQALGQGPEFLTYFQNEAQLDKSGLPSDRFFAERPEGSVSTLKIQRTQQEDSAVYLCATSSGTTTGELFFGEGSRLTVL.